This note documents a single T cell receptor beta chain sequence. This sample was included in a study of blood T cell repertoires in COVID-19. About the study: PBMCs, B-cell-depleted T cells, or T cells provided the cDNA or gDNA that made up the material.

J lost 0 bases, V lost 5 bases, and 13 bases had no gene match. This CDR3 spans 18 amino acids. Germline V gene data show CDR1 as SGHVS and CDR2 as FQNEAQ. The repertoire was sequenced with immunoSEQ multiplex PCR; TCRdb's copy has only in-frame clones and lacks some. The sample lists almost 200,000 clones; approximately 80% were seen once. This clonotype was sampled from a man aged 60-69 years with COVID-19, enrolled during active disease. Sequencing was carried out using peripheral blood. The chain joins TRBV7-8 to TRBJ1-5, with TRBD1 identical over 7 bases. The CDR3 sequence: CASSRGQVLVYSNQPQHF. The CDR3 coding sequence is TGTGCCAGCAGCCGAGGACAGGTTTTGGTTTATAGCAATCAGCCCCAGCATTTT.